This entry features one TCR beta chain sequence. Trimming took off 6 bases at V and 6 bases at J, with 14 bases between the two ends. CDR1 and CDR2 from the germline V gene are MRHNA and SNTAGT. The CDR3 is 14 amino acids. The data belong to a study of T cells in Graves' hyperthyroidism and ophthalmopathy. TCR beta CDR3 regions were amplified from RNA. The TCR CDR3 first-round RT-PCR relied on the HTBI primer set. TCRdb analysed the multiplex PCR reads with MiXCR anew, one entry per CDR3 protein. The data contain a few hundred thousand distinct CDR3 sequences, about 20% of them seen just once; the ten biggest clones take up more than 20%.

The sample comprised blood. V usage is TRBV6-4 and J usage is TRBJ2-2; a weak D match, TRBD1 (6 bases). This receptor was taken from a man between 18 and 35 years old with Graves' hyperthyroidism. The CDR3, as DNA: TGTGCCAGCAGCCCTGGATCAGGGGCCGGGGAGCTGTTTTTT. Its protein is CASSPGSGAGELFF.